These 24 T cell receptor beta chains originate from one sample sequenced in a study of T-cell reconstitution after alpha-beta-depleted transplantation in children. Unique molecular identifiers were used in preparing the TCRbeta library. In TCRdb, the PCR reads were re-called with MiXCR into one record per CDR3 protein. The table has about 300,000 distinct CDR3 sequences, 9.5% to 13% seen once. The sequencing used PBMCs, collected before TCRalphabeta/CD19-depleted stem cell transplant. The receptors were gathered from a boy in the first two years of life with acute myeloid leukemia, due to receive a stem cell transplant.

This CDR3 reads CASSPALYYYEQYF. Here the CDR3 DNA reads TGTGCCAGCAGCCCAGCCCTTTATTACTACGAGCAGTACTTC. The chain recombines TRBV5-5 with TRBJ2-7; D uncertain. V was clipped by 4 bases and J by 3 bases, with 14 bases between them. This CDR3 has 14 amino acids. The germline V gene has CDR1 SGHKS and CDR2 YYEKEE (reference sequence). The full variable domain, with the rest looked up from reference TRBV5-5 and TRBJ2-7, is DAGVTQSPTHLIKTRGQQVTLRCSPISGHKSVSWYQQVLGQGPQFIFQYYEKEERGRGNFPDRFSARQFPNYSSELNVNALLLGDSALYLCASSPALYYYEQYFGPGTRLTVT.

At least ten counts were recorded for this clonotype. This chain's CDR3 is CSAILRVYEQYF. CDR3 nucleotide sequence: TGCAGTGCTATTCTGAGAGTCTACGAGCAGTACTTC. The chain links TRBV20-1 to TRBJ2-7, with unresolved D. Germline V gene data show CDR1 as DFQATT and CDR2 as SNEGSKA (reference sequence). Trimming shortened V by 4 bases and J by 3 bases, and 10 bases separated the two germline ends. The CDR3 runs to 12 residues.

This rearrangement joins TRBV7-3 to TRBJ1-2; D may be TRBD1 (6 bases). The ends were cut back, 7 bases at V and 5 bases at J, with 14 bases in the middle. This CDR3 has 13 amino acids. CDR1 and CDR2 from the germline V gene are SGHTA and FQGTGA. The CDR3 is CASIFARGYGYTF. CDR3 nucleotide sequence: TGTGCCAGCATCTTTGCCAGGGGTTATGGCTACACCTTC.

This clonotype was seen repeatedly, ten times or more. The V call is TRBV4-2, the J call TRBJ2-7; D call uncertain. The CDR3 is 13 amino acids. The ends were cut back, 0 bases at V and 3 bases at J, with 6 bases in the middle. Germline lookup yields CDR1 LGHNA and CDR2 YNFKEQ. Here the CDR3 DNA reads TGTGCCAGCAGCCAAGATCCCATCTACGAGCAGTACTTC. The encoded protein is CASSQDPIYEQYF.

This chain links TRBV10-1 with TRBJ1-6, with D perhaps TRBD1 (5 bases). The CDR3 loop spans 15 amino acids. Germline loops: CDR1 WNHNN, CDR2 SYGVQD (reference sequence). The V end lost 3 bases, the J end lost 8 bases, and 14 bases lay between the germline ends. The CDR3 here is CASSEKGTYHSPLHF. The DNA of the CDR3 is TGCGCCAGCAGTGAAAAGGGGACGTACCATTCACCCCTCCACTTT.

This clonotype was detected many times. The chain links TRBV12-5 to TRBJ2-2, with D tentatively TRBD1 (6 bases). The V and J ends lost 1 base and 3 bases respectively, with 6 bases between them. CDR1 is LGHNT, CDR2 FRNRAP, per germline. CDR3 size: 14 residues. The CDR3 coding sequence is TGTGCTAGTGGTTTGGCAGGGGACACCGGGGAGCTGTTTTTT. Encoded protein: CASGLAGDTGELFF.

Many counts were recorded for this clonotype. CDR3 amino acids: CASSSVASNEQFF. CDR3 sequence (DNA): TGCGCCAGCAGCTCCGTAGCGAGCAATGAGCAGTTCTTC. The chain employs TRBV5-1 and TRBJ2-1; tentatively, D is TRBD2 (5 bases). Germline V gene data show CDR1 as SGHRS and CDR2 as YFSETQ. The CDR3 sequence is 13 residues long. Between the trimmed V and J ends, which lost 3 bases and 6 bases, there was a span of 10 bases.

This clonotype appeared many times. V gene TRBV2 combines with J gene TRBJ2-1, with D possibly matching TRBD1 (5 bases). The CDR3 has 14 amino acids. Germline V lookup: CDR1 SNHLY, CDR2 FYNNEI. V gave up 3 bases and J gave up 7 bases, with 13 bases separating them. CDR3 sequence reads: CASSEEQGGNEQFF. The CDR3, as DNA: TGTGCCAGCAGTGAGGAGCAGGGTGGAAATGAGCAGTTCTTC. Filled out from reference TRBV2 and TRBJ2-1, the complete variable domain reads EPEVTQTPSHQVTQMGQEVILRCVPISNHLYFYWYRQILGQKVEFLVSFYNNEISEKSEIFDDQFSVERPDGSNFTLKIRSTKLEDSAMYFCASSEEQGGNEQFFGPGTRLTVL.

This clonotype appeared many times. The rearrangement links TRBV5-1 to TRBJ2-3, with 9 bases matching TRBD1. Germline V gene data show CDR1 as SGHRS and CDR2 as YFSETQ. The CDR3 is 14 residues long. The trim removed 0 bases at V and 4 bases at J, leaving 0 bases unmatched. The CDR3: CASSLGTGADTQYF. The CDR3 bases are TGCGCCAGCAGCTTGGGGACAGGGGCAGATACGCAGTATTTT.

This clonotype was observed a handful of times. The rearrangement links TRBV7-2 to TRBJ2-2; 8 positions agree with TRBD1. The CDR3 runs 13 residues. Germline trimming cut 5 bases from V and 5 bases from J; bases unmatched to any gene: 1. Germline V CDR1 and CDR2: SGHTA, FQGNSA. The CDR3 spells CASSTGGTGELFF. The CDR3 DNA sequence: TGTGCCAGCAGCACAGGGGGGACCGGGGAGCTGTTTTTT.

There are many counts of this clonotype. The CDR3 region has the DNA TGTGCCAGCAGGTACAGGGGCGGCACAGATACGCAGTATTTT. This encodes CASRYRGGTDTQYF. J is TRBJ2-3 and V is TRBV6-5; 7 nucleotides agree with TRBD1. From germline, CDR1 is MNHEY and CDR2 SVGAGI. The CDR3 length is 14 residues. Trimming removed 6 bases from V and 1 base from J; junction bases left unmatched: 4.

This clonotype has a count of ten or more. The chain links TRBV12-3 or TRBV12-4 to TRBJ2-7; D possibly corresponds to TRBD2 (5 bases). Trimming cost V 6 bases and J 1 base, with 10 bases left between them. This CDR3 has 13 residues. DNA of the CDR3: TGTGCCAGCAGAGGCCGGGGATCCTACGAGCAGTACTTC. Its translation is CASRGRGSYEQYF.

At least ten counts were recorded for this clonotype. V and J are TRBV20-1 and TRBJ2-5; maybe TRBD1 (6 bases). CDR1 is DFQATT, CDR2 SNEGSKA, per germline (reference sequence). The CDR3 covers 13 residues. The ends were cut back, 6 bases at V and 2 bases at J, with 13 bases in the middle. The CDR3 DNA is TGCAGTGCCGTACATCAGGGGCAAGAGACCCAGTACTTC. The encoded protein is CSAVHQGQETQYF.

This clonotype was detected many times. The J gene is TRBJ2-7, the V gene TRBV20-1, with TRBD2 identical over 8 bases. The CDR3 has 14 amino acids. Germline CDR1 DFQATT, CDR2 SNEGSKA (reference sequence). V trimming: 1 base; J trimming: 2 bases; junction bases outside the gene matches: 4. This CDR3 reads CSARVGGATYEQYF. CDR3 sequence (DNA): TGCAGTGCTAGAGTCGGGGGGGCCACCTACGAGCAGTACTTC.

There are many counts of this clonotype. V gene TRBV4-2 combines with J gene TRBJ1-6; TRBD1 aligns across 8 bases. Germline CDR1 and CDR2: LGHNA and YNFKEQ. This CDR3 has 19 residues. After removal of 0 bases from V and 7 bases from J, the junction contained 14 bases not matched to a gene. The CDR3 spells CASSQERSRQGHGNSPLHF. The CDR3 DNA reads as TGTGCCAGCAGCCAAGAGCGGTCAAGACAGGGGCATGGAAATTCACCCCTCCACTTT.

This clonotype was seen ten or more times. The chain links TRBV5-1 to TRBJ2-7; D is possibly TRBD2 (6 bases). Germline CDR1 and CDR2: SGHRS and YFSETQ. V dropped 3 bases and J dropped 0 bases, with 7 bases sitting between them. The CDR3 has 13 amino acids. CDR3 DNA: TGCGCCAGCAGCTCCGGGGGCTCCTACGAGCAGTACTTC. It specifies CASSSGGSYEQYF.

At least ten counts were recorded for this clonotype. V is TRBV20-1 and J is TRBJ1-1, with D perhaps TRBD1 (6 bases). Deletions cut 4 bases from V and 6 bases from J, with 15 bases between. The CDR3 consists of 13 residues. Germline CDR1 reads DFQATT; CDR2 reads SNEGSKA (reference sequence). CDR3 residues: CSATIGGTSEAFF. CDR3 bases: TGCAGTGCTACGATAGGGGGAACCTCTGAAGCTTTCTTT.

As concerns this clonotype: Mismatch with germline at one junction end may stem from a read error. V is TRBV4-3 and J is TRBJ2-4; D is ambiguous. Per germline, CDR1 LGHNA and CDR2 YSLEER. This CDR3 region has 13 residues. CDR3 amino acids: CASSQDLKNTQYF. The DNA of the CDR3 is TGCGCCAGCAGCCAAGACCTTAAAAACACTCAGTACTTC.

This chain uses TRBV7-2 with TRBJ2-6, with D maybe TRBD1 (5 bases). The V gene's germline CDR1 is SGHTA and CDR2 FQGNSA. The CDR3 spans 16 residues. V lost 1 base to trimming and J lost 0 bases, with 7 bases between them. CDR3 protein: CASSLGQHSGANVLTF. CDR3 bases: TGTGCCAGCAGCTTAGGACAGCACTCTGGGGCCAACGTCCTGACTTTC.

This clonotype was seen many times. The chain uses TRBV6-1 and TRBJ2-2, with D maybe TRBD2 (6 bases). The CDR3 loop spans 14 amino acids. From germline, CDR1 is MNHNS and CDR2 SASEGT. The ends were cut back, 4 bases at V and 6 bases at J, with 12 bases in the middle. The CDR3 nucleotides read TGTGCCAGCAGTGGGGACTCCCCGGCCGGGGAGCTGTTTTTT. Protein product: CASSGDSPAGELFF.

The chain carries TRBV6-2 or TRBV6-3 and TRBJ2-3; 8 nucleotides agree with TRBD2. J gave up 2 bases and V 6 bases, and 7 bases lay outside the gene matches. Germline lookup yields CDR1 MNHEY and CDR2 SVGEGT. The CDR3 has 15 residues. This CDR3 reads CASSPTSGLTDTQYF. CDR3 bases: TGTGCCAGCAGCCCAACTAGCGGCCTCACAGATACGCAGTATTTT.

This clonotype was seen ten or more times. The rearrangement links TRBV6-4 to TRBJ2-1; TRBD2 agrees at 13 bases. V trimming: 2 bases; J trimming: 6 bases; junction bases outside the gene matches: 4. CDR1 and CDR2 from the germline V gene are MRHNA and SNTAGT. This CDR3 region has 16 residues. The CDR3 here is CASSDAGTSGVNEQFF. As DNA, the CDR3 is TGTGCCAGCAGTGACGCCGGGACTAGCGGGGTCAATGAGCAGTTCTTC.

This clonotype has at least ten counts. This chain links TRBV5-5 with TRBJ2-4; D may be TRBD1 (6 bases). Trimming removed 3 bases from V and 2 bases from J, with 9 bases in between. The CDR3 length is 14 residues. Germline-derived CDR1 and CDR2 are SGHKS and YYEKEE (reference sequence). The CDR3 is CASSWGPPKNIQYF. As DNA, the CDR3 is TGTGCCAGCAGCTGGGGGCCTCCCAAAAACATTCAGTACTTC.

The CDR3 is CASSITGTGGQYNEQFF. In DNA, the CDR3 is TGCGCCAGCAGTATAACCGGGACAGGGGGCCAATACAATGAGCAGTTCTTC. This chain links TRBV4-1 with TRBJ2-1, with 12 positions matching TRBD1. The CDR3 is made up of 17 amino acids. Germline CDR1 is MGHRA and CDR2 is YSYEKL. Trimming took 6 bases from V and 4 from J; bases not matched to a gene: 10.